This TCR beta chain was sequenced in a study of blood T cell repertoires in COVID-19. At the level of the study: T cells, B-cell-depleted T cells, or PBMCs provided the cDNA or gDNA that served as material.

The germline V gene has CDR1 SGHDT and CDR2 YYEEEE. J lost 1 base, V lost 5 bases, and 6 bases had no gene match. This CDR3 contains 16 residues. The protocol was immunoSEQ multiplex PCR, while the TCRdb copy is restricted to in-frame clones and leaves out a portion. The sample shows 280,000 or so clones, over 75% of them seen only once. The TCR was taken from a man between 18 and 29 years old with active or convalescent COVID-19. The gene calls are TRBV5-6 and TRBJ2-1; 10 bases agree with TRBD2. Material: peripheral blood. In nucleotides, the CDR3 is TGTGCCAGCAGTTCACTAGCGGGGTCATCCTACAATGAGCAGTTCTTC. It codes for CASSSLAGSSYNEQFF.